This TCR beta chain was captured by sequencing in a study of shared clonotypes between healthy human individuals. Study-wide results and caveats: In general, naive subsets displayed greater estimated richness than memory subsets did.

The CDR3 runs to 11 residues. The V gene lost 0 bases and the J gene lost 12 bases, with 11 bases spanning the gap. Germline assignment: CDR1 DFQATT and CDR2 SNEGSKA (reference sequence). The authors ran the assay at deep level. Here immunoSEQ multiplex PCR was the method, and the copy in TCRdb shows in-frame clones only, minus some. The sample yields 2 million to 2.5 million clones, roughly 93% seen once. A CD45RA-negative memory subset and a CD45RA+ naive subset were separated from the CD4+ cells. About this clone itself: Its specificity is unknown.

This chain joins TRBV20-1 and TRBJ1-2; possibly TRBD1 for D (5 bases). The specimen was naive CD4+ T cells from PBMCs. Subset denoted: CD45RA+ positively selected. The sequence came from a man younger than 35 in good health. Some clones in this sample may be carry-over from other donors' samples. The CDR3 nucleotides read TGCAGTGCTAGAGATCGGACACTGGACACCTTC. It yields the protein CSARDRTLDTF.